The rows below give T cell receptor beta chains drawn from one sample of a study of chemoradiotherapy in HPV16-positive cancers. TCRdb's copy holds only in-frame clones and misses some; the assay was immunoSEQ multiplex PCR. Of roughly 25,000 clones in the sample, approximately 95% were seen once. The material was obtained from a patient who underwent chemoradiotherapy. These TCRs come from a human donor with HPV-associated anogenital cancer. The conserved cysteine and the conserved F or W are not part of the CDR3 here.

length: 14
V: TRBV9
CDR3: ASSVGTSGRTDTQY

length: 11
V: TRBV7-3
CDR3: ASSGLKNSPLH

length: 12
V: TRBV5-5
CDR3: ASSLAGGVNEQY

length: 11
V: TRBV9
CDR3: ASSSQSEETQY

length: 13
V: TRBV5-6
CDR3: ASSVGRLSGNTIY

length: 11
V: TRBV6-6
CDR3: ASSYDWPQPQH

length: 10
V: TRBV30
CDR3: AWTPSTGGYT

length: 11
V: TRBV30
CDR3: AWSLGTGNTIY

length: 12
V: TRBV5-4
CDR3: ASSWGTENYGYT

length: 15
V: TRBV2
CDR3: ASGTTREYSYGEKLF

length: 10
V: TRBV29-1
CDR3: SVGAGLAEQY

length: 11
V: TRBV5-1
CDR3: ASSPPDNSPLH

length: 13
V: TRBV19
CDR3: ASSINIYNPYEQY

length: 12
V: TRBV5-1
CDR3: ASSLSGRGETQY

length: 12
V: TRBV6-5
CDR3: ASSPGQGSYEQY

length: 13
V: TRBV5-1
CDR3: ASSLDQGAYNEQF

length: 12
V: TRBV7-3
CDR3: ASSLAGGRETQY

length: 12
V: TRBV5-1
CDR3: ASSLTGNPYEQY

length: 10
V: TRBV29-1
CDR3: SAYTGGNGYT

length: 13
V: TRBV6-1
CDR3: ASSEVGWGNQPQH

length: 14
V: TRBV4-1
CDR3: ASSRLRGGSTDTQY

length: 12
V: TRBV19
CDR3: ASRLTGENYGYT

length: 11
V: TRBV7-6
CDR3: ASSPAAQETQY

length: 14
V: TRBV5-1
CDR3: ASSFGPVGGNQPQH

length: 13
V: TRBV7-3
CDR3: ASSSSGTRGETQY

length: 13
V: TRBV5-6
CDR3: ASSLVGRDTGELF

length: 13
V: TRBV28
CDR3: ASSPRGGDNQPQH

length: 13
V: TRBV5-8
CDR3: ASSLRTIGNQPQH

length: 13
V: TRBV6-5
CDR3: ASSYSGQGPYEQY

length: 13
V: TRBV7-2
CDR3: ASSPVGWDTGELF

length: 12
V: TRBV6-5
CDR3: ASSYSKLTGELF

length: 11
V: TRBV5-1
CDR3: ASSLAWGQPQH

length: 12
V: TRBV5-4
CDR3: ASSRGRSQETQY

length: 12
V: TRBV4-3
CDR3: ASSQALNQETQY

length: 12
V: TRBV9
CDR3: ASSVEGRTDTQY

length: 13
V: TRBV6-5
CDR3: ASSLTGGVNTEAF

length: 13
V: TRBV5-1
CDR3: ASSLELAGGNEQF

length: 12
V: TRBV2
CDR3: ASTRLGQVSYAF

length: 15
V: TRBV5-4
CDR3: ASSFSGRASYYNEQF

length: 13
V: TRBV27
CDR3: ASSLVGQGNEKLF